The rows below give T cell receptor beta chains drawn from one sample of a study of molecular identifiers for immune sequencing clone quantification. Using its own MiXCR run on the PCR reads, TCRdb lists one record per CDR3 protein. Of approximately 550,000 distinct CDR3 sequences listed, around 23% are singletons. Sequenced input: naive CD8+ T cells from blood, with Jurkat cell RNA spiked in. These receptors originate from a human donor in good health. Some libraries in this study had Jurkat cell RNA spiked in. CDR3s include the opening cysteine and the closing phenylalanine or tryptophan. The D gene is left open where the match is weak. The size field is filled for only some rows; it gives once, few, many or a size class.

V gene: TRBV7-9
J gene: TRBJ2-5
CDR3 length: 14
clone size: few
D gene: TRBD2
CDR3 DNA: TGTGCCAGCAGCTCTCCCGGGGAGGGAGAGACCCAGTACTTC
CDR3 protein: CASSSPGEGETQYF

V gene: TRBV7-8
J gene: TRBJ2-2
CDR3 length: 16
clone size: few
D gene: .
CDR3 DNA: TGTGCCAGCAACATCGGATCTCATCCTCGCACCGGGGAGCTGTTTTTT
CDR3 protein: CASNIGSHPRTGELFF

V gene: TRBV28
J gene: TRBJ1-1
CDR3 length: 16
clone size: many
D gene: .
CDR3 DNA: TGTGCCAGCAGTTACCTGAGACAGACCCTGAACACTGAAGCTTTCTTT
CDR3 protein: CASSYLRQTLNTEAFF

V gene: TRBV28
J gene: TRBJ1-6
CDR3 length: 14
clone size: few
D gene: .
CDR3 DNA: TGTGCCAGCAGCCCCAGGGTTGGACATTCACCCCTCCACTTT
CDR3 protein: CASSPRVGHSPLHF

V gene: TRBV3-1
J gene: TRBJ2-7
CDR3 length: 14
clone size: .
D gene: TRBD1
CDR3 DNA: TGTGCCAGCAGCCAAGACCGACAGGGGCCCGAGCAGTACTTC
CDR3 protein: CASSQDRQGPEQYF

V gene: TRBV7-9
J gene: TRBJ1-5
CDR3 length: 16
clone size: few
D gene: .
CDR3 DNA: TGTGCCAGCAGCGGTGTGTTGGGACAAAGCAATCAGCCCCAGCATTTT
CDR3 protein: CASSGVLGQSNQPQHF

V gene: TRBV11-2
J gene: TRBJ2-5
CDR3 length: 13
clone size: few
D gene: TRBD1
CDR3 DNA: TGTGCCAGCGAGGGACAGGGCCAAGAGACCCAGTACTTC
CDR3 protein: CASEGQGQETQYF

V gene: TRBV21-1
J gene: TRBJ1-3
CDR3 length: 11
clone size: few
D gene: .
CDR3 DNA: TGTGCCAGCAGCAAAGTAGACACCATATATTTT
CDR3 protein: CASSKVDTIYF

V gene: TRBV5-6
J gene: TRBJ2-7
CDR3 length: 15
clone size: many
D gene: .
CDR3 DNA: TGTGCCAGCCACGGACAGACCGCCGCTTCCTACGAGCAGTACTTC
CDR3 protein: CASHGQTAASYEQYF

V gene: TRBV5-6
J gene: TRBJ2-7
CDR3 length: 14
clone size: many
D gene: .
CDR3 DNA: TGTGCCAGCAGCCGAGCCGGACAAGGCTACGAGCAGTACTTC
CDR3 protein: CASSRAGQGYEQYF

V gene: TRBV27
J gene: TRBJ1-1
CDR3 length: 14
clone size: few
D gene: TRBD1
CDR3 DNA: TGTGCCAGCAGTTCTGGGACAGGGGGCACTGAAGCTTTCTTT
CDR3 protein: CASSSGTGGTEAFF

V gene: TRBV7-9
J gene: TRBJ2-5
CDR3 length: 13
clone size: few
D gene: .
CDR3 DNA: TGTGCCAGCAGCTTCCCTTCCATAGAGACCCAGTACTTC
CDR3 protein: CASSFPSIETQYF

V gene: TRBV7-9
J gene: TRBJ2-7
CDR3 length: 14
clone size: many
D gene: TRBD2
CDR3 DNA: TGTGCCAGCAGCTTGCTCGGGGGGGCTGGCGAGCAGTACTTC
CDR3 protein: CASSLLGGAGEQYF

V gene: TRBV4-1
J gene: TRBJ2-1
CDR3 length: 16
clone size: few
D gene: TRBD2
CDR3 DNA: TGCGCCAGCAGCCAAATAGGACTAGCGGGGGACAATGAGCAGTTCTTC
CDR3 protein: CASSQIGLAGDNEQFF

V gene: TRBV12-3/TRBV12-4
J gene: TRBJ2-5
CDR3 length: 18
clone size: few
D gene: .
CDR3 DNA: TGTGCCAGCAGTTTAGGTTGGGGGCAAGAAGAGTACCAAGAGACCCAGTACTTC
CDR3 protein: CASSLGWGQEEYQETQYF

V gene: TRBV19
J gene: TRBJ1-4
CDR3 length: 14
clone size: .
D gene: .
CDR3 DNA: TGTGCCAGTAGTATGACAGCAACTAATGAAAAACTGTTTTTT
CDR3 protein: CASSMTATNEKLFF

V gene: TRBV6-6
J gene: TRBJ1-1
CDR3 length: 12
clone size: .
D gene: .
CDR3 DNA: TGTGCCAGCAGATTGCTGAACACTGAAGCTTTCTTT
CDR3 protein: CASRLLNTEAFF

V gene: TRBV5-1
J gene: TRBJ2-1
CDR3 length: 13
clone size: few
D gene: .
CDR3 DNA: TGCGCCAGCAGCCTTAGATTGTTCGGTGAGCAGTTCTTC
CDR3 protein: CASSLRLFGEQFF

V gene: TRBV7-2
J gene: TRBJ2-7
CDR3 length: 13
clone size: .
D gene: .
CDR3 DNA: TGTGCCAGCAGCTCGTGCTGGGGCTACGAGCAGTACTTC
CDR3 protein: CASSSCWGYEQYF

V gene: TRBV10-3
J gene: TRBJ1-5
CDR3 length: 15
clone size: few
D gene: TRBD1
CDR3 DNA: TGTGCCATCAGTTCCCCGGGACAGGGTGGTCAGCCCCAGCATTTT
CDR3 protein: CAISSPGQGGQPQHF

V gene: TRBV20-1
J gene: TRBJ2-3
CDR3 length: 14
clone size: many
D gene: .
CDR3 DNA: TGCAGTGCCGACTCTCTCGTCGGCACAGATACGCAGTATTTT
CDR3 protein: CSADSLVGTDTQYF

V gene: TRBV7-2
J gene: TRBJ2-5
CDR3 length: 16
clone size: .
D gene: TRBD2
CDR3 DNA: TGTGCCAGCAGCTCCGAGATTAGCGGGGGGGCGGAGACCCAGTACTTC
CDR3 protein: CASSSEISGGAETQYF

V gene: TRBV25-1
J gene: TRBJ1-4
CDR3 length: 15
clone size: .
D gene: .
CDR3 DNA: TGTGCCAGCAGTGACGCTATGGGGGGCTGGGAAAAACTGTTTTTT
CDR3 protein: CASSDAMGGWEKLFF

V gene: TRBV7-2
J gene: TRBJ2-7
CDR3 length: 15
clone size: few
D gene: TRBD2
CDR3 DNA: TGTGCCAGCACCCCGTACGGGGGGGCCTCCTACGAGCAGTACTTC
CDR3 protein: CASTPYGGASYEQYF

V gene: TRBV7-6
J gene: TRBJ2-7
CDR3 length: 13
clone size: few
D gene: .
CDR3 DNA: TGTGCCAGCAGCTTAGAGGGCACGAGTGAGCAGTACTTC
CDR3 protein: CASSLEGTSEQYF

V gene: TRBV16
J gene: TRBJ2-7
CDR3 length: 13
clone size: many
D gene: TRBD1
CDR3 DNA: TGTGCCAGCAGCCCGGGACAGTATGGCGAGCAGTACTTC
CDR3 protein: CASSPGQYGEQYF

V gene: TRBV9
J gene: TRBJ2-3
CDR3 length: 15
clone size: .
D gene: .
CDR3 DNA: TGTGCCAGCAACATAGCAGGGGGGCAATCAGATACGCAGTATTTT
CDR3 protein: CASNIAGGQSDTQYF

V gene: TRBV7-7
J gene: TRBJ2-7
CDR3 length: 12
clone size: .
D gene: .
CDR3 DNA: TGTGCTAGCAGCTTAGTGATAAGGGAGCAGTACTTC
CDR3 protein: CASSLVIREQYF

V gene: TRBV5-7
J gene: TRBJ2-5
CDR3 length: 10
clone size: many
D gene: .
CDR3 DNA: TGTGCCTCACCTCCCGGGACCCCGTCCTTC
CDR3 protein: CASPPGTPSF

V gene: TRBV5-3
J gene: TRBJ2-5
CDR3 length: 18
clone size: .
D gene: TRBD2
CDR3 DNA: TGTGCCAGCAGCGCAGCCGGGACTAGTATTGAGGCACAAGAGACTCAGTACTTC
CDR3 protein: CASSAAGTSIEAQETQYF

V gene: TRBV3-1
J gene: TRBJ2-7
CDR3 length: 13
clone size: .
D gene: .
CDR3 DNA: TGTGCCAGCAGCCACGGGTCCTCCTACGAGCAGTACTTC
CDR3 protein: CASSHGSSYEQYF

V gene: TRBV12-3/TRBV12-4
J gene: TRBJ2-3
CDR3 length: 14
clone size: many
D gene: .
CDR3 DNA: TGTGCCAGCAGTCCGCACCGGGGAGACGATACGCAGTATTTT
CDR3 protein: CASSPHRGDDTQYF

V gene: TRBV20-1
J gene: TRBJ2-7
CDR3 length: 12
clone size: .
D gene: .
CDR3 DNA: TGCAGTGTTGAGGGGGGGGCCTACGAGCAGTACTTC
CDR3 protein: CSVEGGAYEQYF

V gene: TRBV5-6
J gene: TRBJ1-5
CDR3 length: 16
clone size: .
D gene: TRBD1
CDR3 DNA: TGTGCCAGCAGCTCGGCGACAGGGGTCAGGAATCAGCCCCAGCATTTT
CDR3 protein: CASSSATGVRNQPQHF

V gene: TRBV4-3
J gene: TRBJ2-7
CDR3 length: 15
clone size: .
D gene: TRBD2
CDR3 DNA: TGCGCCAGCAGCCAAGAAATAGCGGGAGCCTACGAGCAGTACTTC
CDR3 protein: CASSQEIAGAYEQYF

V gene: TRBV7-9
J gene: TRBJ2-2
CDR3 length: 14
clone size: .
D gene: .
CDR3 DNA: TGTGCCAGCAGCGACGCCCGGCGCACCGGGGAGCTGTTTTTT
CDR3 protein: CASSDARRTGELFF

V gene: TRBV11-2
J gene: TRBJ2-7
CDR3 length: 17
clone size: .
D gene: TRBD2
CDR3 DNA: TGTGCCAGCAGCTCCCCTCTTGCTAGCGGGAGACTGTACGAGCAGTACTTC
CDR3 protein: CASSSPLASGRLYEQYF

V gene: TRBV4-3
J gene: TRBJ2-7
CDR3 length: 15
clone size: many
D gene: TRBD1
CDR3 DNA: TGCGCCAGCAGCCCGGACAGGGGAACGACCTACGAGCAGTACTTC
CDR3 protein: CASSPDRGTTYEQYF

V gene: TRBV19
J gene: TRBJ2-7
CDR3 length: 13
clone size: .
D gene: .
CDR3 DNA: TGTGCCAGTAGTTTGATGGATATCGACGAGCAGTACTTC
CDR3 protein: CASSLMDIDEQYF

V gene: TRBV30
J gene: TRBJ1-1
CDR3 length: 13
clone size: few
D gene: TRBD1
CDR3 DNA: TGTGCCTGGAGTTCGAGGGGGCCAACTGAAGCTTTCTTT
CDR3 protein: CAWSSRGPTEAFF

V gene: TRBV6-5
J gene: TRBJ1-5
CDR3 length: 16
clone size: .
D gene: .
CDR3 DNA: TGTGCCAGCAGTTACTCGATTTCGGCTAGTATAGATACGCAGCATTTT
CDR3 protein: CASSYSISASIDTQHF